The 26 T cell receptor beta chains given below trace back to one sample, sequenced in a study of beta chain features in type 1 diabetes. As every portion of the isolated RNA was reverse transcribed, the sequencing read expressed TCRB transcripts. TCRdb's table, derived via immunoSEQ multiplex PCR, lists solely in-frame clones and lacks some. Altogether hundreds of thousands of clones are present, 11% to 15% being singletons, with the ten largest covering around 0.03%. Specimen: naive CD4+ T cells from blood. The receptors were gathered from a woman aged 40-49 years in good health.

The chain combines TRBV6-5 with TRBJ2-3; the D is unclear. Germline V gene lookup returns CDR1 MNHEY and CDR2 SVGAGI. The CDR3 is 14 amino acids. V was pared by 3 bases and J by 1 base, with 8 bases between. The DNA for the CDR3 is TGTGCCAGCAGTTATGACTGGGGCACAGATACGCAGTATTTT. Translated, it gives CASSYDWGTDTQYF.

The sample holds a few counts of this clone. J is TRBJ2-6 and V is TRBV11-2; D unclear. Trimming took 5 bases from V and 0 from J, leaving 5 bases between them. Germline lookup yields CDR1 SGHAT and CDR2 FQNNGV. This CDR3 contains 14 residues. CDR3 nucleotide sequence: TGTGCCAGCAGCGCGGCCTCTGGGGCCAACGTCCTGACTTTC. This codes for CASSAASGANVLTF.

This clone was seen a handful of times. CDR3 residues: CASSRGGGGFSGANVLTF. The CDR3 bases are TGTGCCAGTAGTCGGGGAGGCGGGGGGTTCTCTGGGGCCAACGTCCTGACTTTC. This chain connects TRBV19 to TRBJ2-6; 8 nucleotides line up with TRBD2. CDR3 length: 18 amino acids. Germline V lookup: CDR1 LNHDA, CDR2 SQIVND (reference sequence). Trimming at V came to 5 bases and at J to 0 bases, leaving 9 bases not matched to a gene.

The chain links TRBV5-4 to TRBJ2-4, with TRBD1 matching 9 bases. This CDR3 region has 16 residues. The V gene's germline CDR1 is SGHNT and CDR2 YYREEE (reference sequence). V dropped 4 bases and J dropped 1; count of bases not matched to a gene: 6. In DNA form, the CDR3 reads TGTGCCAGCAGCCGGGGGGACAGGGTTGCCAAAAACATTCAGTACTTC. Translation: CASSRGDRVAKNIQYF.

The chain is built from TRBV5-5 and TRBJ2-1; tentative D call: TRBD2 (5 bases). Germline assignment: CDR1 SGHKS and CDR2 YYEKEE (reference sequence). This CDR3 contains 16 residues. With 4 bases removed from V and 5 bases from J, the gap between germline ends came to 19 bases. CDR3 in amino acids: CASSPLAGPKHNEQFF. Here the CDR3 DNA reads TGTGCCAGCAGCCCTCTAGCTGGGCCGAAGCACAATGAGCAGTTCTTC.

The chain has TRBV7-9 and TRBJ1-2; D is unclear. Between the trimmed V and J ends, which lost 1 base and 6 bases, there was a span of 21 bases. Germline CDR1 is SEHNR and CDR2 is FQNEAQ (reference sequence). The CDR3 has 17 residues. CDR3 residues: CASSLVSTKVLSDGYTF. CDR3 in DNA: TGTGCCAGCAGCTTAGTGTCGACAAAAGTCCTATCTGATGGCTACACCTTC.

This rearrangement joins TRBV2 to TRBJ1-4; D not certain. Germline CDR1 reads SNHLY; CDR2 reads FYNNEI. This CDR3 spans 15 amino acids. Trimming pared 4 bases from V and 10 bases from J, leaving 19 bases between. CDR3 amino acids: CASSAPGPDSGKLFF. Written as DNA, the CDR3 is TGTGCCAGCAGTGCCCCGGGCCCCGATAGCGGAAAACTGTTTTTT.

CDR3 in amino acids: CASSLGISGDSSNQPQHF. For the CDR3, the DNA is TGTGCCAGCAGCCTGGGGATCTCAGGGGATTCCAGCAATCAGCCCCAGCATTTT. The chain recombines TRBV7-2 with TRBJ1-5; tentative D call: TRBD1 (6 bases). The CDR3 totals 18 residues. V was trimmed by 5 bases and J by 1 base, leaving 21 bases between them. CDR1 is SGHTA, CDR2 FQGNSA, per germline.

V usage is TRBV5-4 and J usage is TRBJ2-1; the D gene is possibly TRBD1 (6 bases). The CDR3 is made up of 11 amino acids. CDR1 SGHNT and CDR2 YYREEE come from the germline V gene (reference sequence). Trimming shortened V by 4 bases and J by 8 bases, and 7 bases separated the two germline ends. The CDR3 spells CASSRGYEQFF. CDR3 nucleotide sequence: TGTGCCAGCAGCAGGGGGTATGAGCAGTTCTTC.

V gene TRBV7-2 combines with J gene TRBJ1-4, with 9 nucleotides matching TRBD1. Losses at the gene ends were 6 bases for V and 3 bases for J; bases not matched to a gene: 2. CDR1 and CDR2 (germline): SGHTA, FQGNSA. CDR3 length: 14 residues. This chain's CDR3 is CASRNRGPNEKLFF. The CDR3, as DNA: TGTGCCAGCAGGAACAGGGGGCCTAATGAAAAACTGTTTTTT.

This chain joins TRBV7-9 and TRBJ2-5; 7 bases match TRBD2. Per the germline V gene, CDR1 is SEHNR and CDR2 is FQNEAQ (reference sequence). Losses at the gene ends were 1 base for V and 1 base for J; bases not matched to a gene: 12. This CDR3 region has 18 residues. CDR3 amino acids: CASSLVPPARGIQETQYF. The CDR3 region has the DNA TGTGCCAGCAGCTTAGTCCCGCCCGCGCGGGGGATCCAAGAGACCCAGTACTTC.

This clone was recorded a few times. The CDR3 nucleotides read TGTGCCAGCAGCCCACGGGCCCAAGGGAGCGCAGATACGCAGTATTTT. As protein: CASSPRAQGSADTQYF. This chain joins TRBV9 and TRBJ2-3, with TRBD2 as a possible D gene (5 bases). Germline V gene lookup returns CDR1 SGDLS and CDR2 YYNGEE. V gave up 4 bases and J gave up 4 bases, with 19 bases separating them. The CDR3 covers 16 residues.

V is TRBV28 and J is TRBJ2-5; D is uncertain. Germline V gene sequence: CDR1 MDHEN, CDR2 SYDVKM. This CDR3 contains 13 residues. V was clipped by 2 bases and J by 4 bases, with 8 bases between them. The CDR3 DNA reads as TGTGCCAGCAGTTTACGTCCTCCAGAGACCCAGTACTTC. This gives the protein CASSLRPPETQYF.

V usage is TRBV19 and J usage is TRBJ1-5; 10 bases are a match to TRBD1. With V trimmed by 4 bases and J by 2 bases, 8 bases remained unmatched. The CDR3 is 17 residues long. The germline V gene encodes CDR1 LNHDA and CDR2 SQIVND (reference sequence). In DNA form, the CDR3 reads TGTGCCAGTAGTACACTGACAGGGGGCAGAGGCAATCAGCCCCAGCATTTT. Protein sequence: CASSTLTGGRGNQPQHF.

There are a few counts of this clone. The chain employs TRBV9 and TRBJ2-1, with 7 bases lining up with TRBD2. CDR1 and CDR2 (germline): SGDLS, YYNGEE. Germline trimming cut 6 bases from V and 6 bases from J; bases unmatched to any gene: 6. The CDR3 runs to 13 residues. Here the CDR3 DNA reads TGTGCCAGCACGGGGACTAAGGGCAATGAGCAGTTCTTC. Residues: CASTGTKGNEQFF.

The genes are TRBV21-1 and TRBJ1-6. TRBV21-1 is flagged as a pseudogene. This CDR3 has 18 residues. The CDR3 loop is CASSKAPRRGGDNSPLHF. The CDR3 nucleotides are TGTGCCAGCAGCAAAGCGCCGCGACGGGGGGGCGATAATTCACCCCTCCACTTT.

This clone was counted only a few times. The chain is built from TRBV18 and TRBJ2-3; perhaps TRBD1 as D (6 bases). With 3 bases removed from V and 1 base from J, the gap between germline ends came to 14 bases. The V gene's germline CDR1 is KGHSH and CDR2 LQKENI. The CDR3 contains 16 residues. The CDR3 DNA reads TGTGCCAGCTCACCCGTGACAGGATGGGGCACAGATACGCAGTATTTT. It encodes CASSPVTGWGTDTQYF. Drawing the rest from reference TRBV18 and TRBJ2-3, the complete variable domain is NAGVMQNPRHLVRRRGQEARLRCSPMKGHSHVYWYRQLPEEGLKFMVYLQKENIIDESGMPKERFSAEFPKEGPSILRIQQVVRGDSAAYFCASSPVTGWGTDTQYFGPGTRLTVL.

This clone appeared a few times. V is TRBV5-1 and J is TRBJ1-6; 10 nucleotides match TRBD1. V shed 4 bases and J 8 bases; nucleotides not matched to a gene: 9. The CDR3 contains 16 residues. Per the germline V gene, CDR1 is SGHRS and CDR2 is YFSETQ. The CDR3 DNA reads TGCGCCAGCAGCCCGACTGCGGGGACAGGGGATTCACCCCTCCACTTT. Its translation is CASSPTAGTGDSPLHF.

Comment on this clone: The same CDR3 can be traced to other DNA sequences in this sample. The genes are TRBV18 and TRBJ2-1; 11 bases map to TRBD2. J lost 3 bases, V lost 6 bases, and 4 bases had no gene match. The CDR3 is 15 amino acids. Germline CDR1 reads KGHSH; CDR2 reads LQKENI. This chain's CDR3 is CASSPGTSGYNEQFF. The DNA for the CDR3 is TGTGCCAGCTCCCCCGGGACTAGCGGCTACAATGAGCAGTTCTTC.

CDR3 in amino acids: CASSKNPGNTEAFF. As DNA, the CDR3 is TGTGCCAGCAGCAAAAATCCAGGGAACACTGAAGCTTTCTTT. This chain links TRBV21-1 with TRBJ1-1; the table gives TRBD1 as D, unverified against the DNA. TRBV21-1 is reported as a pseudogene. CDR3 length equals 14 residues.

This chain connects TRBV19 to TRBJ1-1, with 10 positions matching TRBD1. The CDR3 loop spans 17 amino acids. V trimming: 4 bases; J trimming: 0 bases; junction bases outside the gene matches: 8. Per the germline V gene, CDR1 is LNHDA and CDR2 is SQIVND (reference sequence). The DNA of the CDR3 is TGTGCCAGTAGTACTAGACAGGGGGCAGGGATGAACACTGAAGCTTTCTTT. Translating gives CASSTRQGAGMNTEAFF.

There are a few counts of this clone. This chain joins TRBV29-1 and TRBJ1-4; D not resolved. The ends were cut back, 5 bases at V and 0 bases at J, with 10 bases in the middle. In germline, CDR1 is SQVTM, CDR2 ANQGSEA. CDR3 size: 14 residues. The CDR3 reads CSVRGDATNEKLFF. The DNA of the CDR3 is TGCAGCGTTCGGGGAGACGCAACTAATGAAAAACTGTTTTTT.

V and J are TRBV19 and TRBJ1-2, with unresolved D. From germline, CDR1 is LNHDA and CDR2 SQIVND (reference sequence). V gave up 8 bases and J gave up 6 bases, with 25 bases separating them. This CDR3 contains 16 residues. Written as DNA, the CDR3 is TGTGCCAGTTACCATAGGCCGTCAGTCAGGCGGGATGGCTACACCTTC. Translation gives CASYHRPSVRRDGYTF.

J is TRBJ1-2 and V is TRBV11-2; 11 positions match TRBD1. The CDR3 runs to 18 residues. Germline loops: CDR1 SGHAT, CDR2 FQNNGV. Germline trimming cut 1 base from V and 5 bases from J; bases unmatched to any gene: 12. CDR3 sequence: CASSLGDRGAREEYGYTF. DNA for the CDR3: TGTGCCAGCAGCTTAGGGGACAGGGGGGCGCGGGAAGAATATGGCTACACCTTC.

The V call is TRBV27, the J call TRBJ1-2; perhaps TRBD1 as D (5 bases). Between the trimmed V and J ends, which lost 4 bases and 5 bases, there was a span of 14 bases. The CDR3 covers 14 residues. CDR1 is MNHEY and CDR2 is SMNVEV in the germline V gene (reference sequence). This CDR3 reads CASSSQTAGYGYTF. The CDR3 bases are TGTGCCAGCAGTTCGCAGACAGCGGGATATGGCTACACCTTC.

A few counts support this clone. The rearrangement links TRBV5-1 to TRBJ2-2; tentative D call: TRBD2 (6 bases). Germline CDR1 is SGHRS and CDR2 is YFSETQ. The CDR3 totals 18 residues. V lost 0 bases to trimming and J lost 5 bases, with 20 bases between them. The CDR3 here is CASSLEPGTPSRTGELFF. The CDR3 bases are TGCGCCAGCAGCTTGGAACCCGGGACTCCCTCCAGGACCGGGGAGCTGTTTTTT.